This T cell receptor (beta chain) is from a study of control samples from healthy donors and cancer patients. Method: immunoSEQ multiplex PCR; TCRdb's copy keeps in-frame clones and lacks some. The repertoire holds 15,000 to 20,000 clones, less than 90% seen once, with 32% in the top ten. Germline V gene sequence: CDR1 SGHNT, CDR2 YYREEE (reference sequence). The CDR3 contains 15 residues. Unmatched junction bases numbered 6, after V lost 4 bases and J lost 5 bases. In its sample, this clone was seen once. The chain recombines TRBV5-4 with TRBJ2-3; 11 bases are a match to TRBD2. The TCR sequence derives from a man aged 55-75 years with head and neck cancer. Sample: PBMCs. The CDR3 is CASSPASGGKDTQYF. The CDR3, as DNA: TGTGCCAGCAGCCCCGCTAGCGGGGGGAAAGATACGCAGTATTTT.